Below are 28 T cell receptor beta chains sequenced from a single sample in a study of shared T cell receptors in the human thymus (dated by TCRdb to the early 2020s). Library method: the immunoSEQ multiplex PCR assay. The table comes from immuneACCESS by way of TCRdb, which keeps in-frame sequences with V and J called. Part of the clones is missing from these tables; in studies checked, under half for an unresolved V gene and the rest for unknown reasons. This sample lists approximately 490,000 clones; approximately 80% were detected once. Of the sample, 0.013% falls within the top ten clones. These same data were also listed under a study on human thymus T cells.

Sequenced input: thymocytes. The receptors were sampled from a boy in the first two years of life with a congenital heart defect. Donor details come from another sample of the same person, matched by shared clones.

The V and J genes are TRBV6-4 and TRBJ1-5, with D perhaps matching TRBD1 (6 bases). Germline CDR1 MRHNA, CDR2 SNTAGT. The V gene lost 3 bases and the J gene lost 6 bases, with 12 bases spanning the gap. CDR3 length: 14 amino acids. CDR3 coding DNA: TGTGCCAGCAGTGAACGGGCAGGGGCTCAGCCCCAGCATTTT. Residues: CASSERAGAQPQHF.

The chain couples TRBV28 to TRBJ1-4; the match to TRBD1 covers 9 bases. Looked up from germline, CDR1 is MDHEN and CDR2 is SYDVKM. The CDR3 is 17 amino acids. V trimming: 3 bases; J trimming: 6 bases; junction bases outside the gene matches: 11. The DNA for the CDR3 is TGTGCCAGCAGTTTCCTCGTAGGGGGACAGGGCTATGAAAAACTGTTTTTT. Translation gives CASSFLVGGQGYEKLFF.

The V call is TRBV5-6, the J call TRBJ1-1; a possible D gene is TRBD1 (6 bases). The CDR3 extends over 16 amino acids. Germline CDR1 is SGHDT and CDR2 is YYEEEE. V lost 4 bases and J 1 base, leaving 17 bases between the germline ends. The CDR3 protein is CASSPAGGHPNTEAFF. As DNA, the CDR3 is TGTGCCAGCAGCCCGGCGGGGGGACACCCGAACACTGAAGCTTTCTTT.

The chain employs TRBV4-2 and TRBJ2-7; TRBD2 matches 10 bases. The CDR3 runs to 17 residues. V gave up 3 bases and J gave up 3 bases; unmatched junction bases: 11. Germline CDR1 and CDR2: LGHNA and YNFKEQ. The CDR3 bases are TGTGCCAGCAGCCAGACTGGACTAGCGGAGGGATTCTACGAGCAGTACTTC. This gives the protein CASSQTGLAEGFYEQYF.

The gene calls are TRBV30 and TRBJ2-7; TRBD1 matches 7 bases. The CDR3 extends over 17 amino acids. Germline lookup yields CDR1 GTSNPN and CDR2 SVGIG (reference sequence). J lost 5 bases, V lost 2 bases, and 18 bases had no gene match. CDR3 in amino acids: CAWSFPRTGRVTHEQYF. The CDR3 coding sequence is TGTGCCTGGAGTTTCCCTCGGACAGGCAGGGTTACCCACGAGCAGTACTTC.

The J gene is TRBJ2-7, the V gene TRBV12-2; TRBD2 reflects the table's D call only, with no check against the DNA. TRBV12-2 is a known pseudogene. The CDR3 runs to 18 residues. The CDR3 DNA reads as TGTGCAAGTCGCTCCCGCGACTCTAGCGGGCATCCACCCTACGAGCAGTACTTC. This encodes CASRSRDSSGHPPYEQYF.

The chain carries TRBV5-1 and TRBJ1-2; D perhaps matches TRBD1 (6 bases). Trimming removed 5 bases from V and 6 bases from J, with 11 bases in between. This CDR3 has 12 amino acids. Germline-derived CDR1 and CDR2 are SGHRS and YFSETQ. CDR3 in amino acids: CASRGTWDGYTF. CDR3 sequence (DNA): TGCGCCAGCAGGGGGACATGGGATGGCTACACCTTC.

The chain couples TRBV2 to TRBJ2-2; maybe TRBD2 (6 bases). The germline V gene encodes CDR1 SNHLY and CDR2 FYNNEI. The CDR3 extends over 16 amino acids. V was shortened by 8 bases and J by 6 bases, with 22 bases between the two germline ends. In DNA, the CDR3 is TGTGCCAGCCGAGCCGGGAGAGACGATAAGGCCGGGGAGCTGTTTTTT. Translation gives CASRAGRDDKAGELFF.

The CDR3 DNA reads as TGCGCCAGCAGCCAAGATACGAGCGGGGAGTTCAAGGGGCAAGAGACCCAGTACTTC. It specifies CASSQDTSGEFKGQETQYF. This rearrangement joins TRBV4-1 to TRBJ2-5; 7 nucleotides line up with TRBD2. The CDR3 has 19 residues. Per germline, CDR1 MGHRA and CDR2 YSYEKL. J was trimmed by 2 bases and V by 0 bases; bases with no gene match: 15.

The chain recombines TRBV18 with TRBJ1-1; a weak D match, TRBD1 (5 bases). The CDR3 spans 16 residues. Germline CDR1 is KGHSH and CDR2 is LQKENI. The V and J ends lost 2 bases and 4 bases respectively, with 17 bases between them. The CDR3 DNA follows: TGTGCCAGCTCACCATGGAGAGCCAGGGTGGGCACTGAAGCTTTCTTT. This sequence encodes CASSPWRARVGTEAFF.

The rearrangement uses TRBV4-2 and TRBJ2-1, with D unclear. CDR3 length: 13 residues. The germline V gene encodes CDR1 LGHNA and CDR2 YNFKEQ. V lost 1 base, J lost 7 bases, and 8 bases lay in between. The CDR3 protein is CASSQGGPNEQFF. CDR3 nucleotide sequence: TGTGCCAGCAGCCAAGGTGGGCCTAATGAGCAGTTCTTC.

The V and J genes are TRBV19 and TRBJ2-7, with a weak D call TRBD2 (6 bases). Trimming took off 6 bases at V and 2 bases at J, with 11 bases between the two ends. Germline V gene sequence: CDR1 LNHDA, CDR2 SQIVND (reference sequence). This CDR3 region has 13 residues. CDR3: CASSPGLTYEQYF. CDR3 nucleotide sequence: TGTGCCAGTAGCCCGGGACTGACCTACGAGCAGTACTTC.

V and J are TRBV30 and TRBJ2-1, with TRBD2 matching 8 bases. The CDR3 runs to 14 residues. Unmatched junction bases numbered 6, after V lost 4 bases and J lost 4 bases. Germline CDR1 reads GTSNPN; CDR2 reads SVGIG (reference sequence). CDR3 DNA: TGTGCCTGGACGGGTTTAGCGGGATACAATGAGCAGTTCTTC. This translates into CAWTGLAGYNEQFF.

V is TRBV2 and J is TRBJ2-3; D is unresolved. Trimming stripped 10 bases from V and 15 bases from J, with 23 bases between. The CDR3 covers 12 residues. CDR1 is SNHLY and CDR2 is FYNNEI in the germline V gene. CDR3 bases: TGTGCCACCCGAGGTACTGTCGAATTAGGATATTTT. This codes for CATRGTVELGYF.

This chain links TRBV5-1 with TRBJ1-2; a possible D gene is TRBD1 (6 bases). V was cut by 2 bases and J by 0 bases, with 14 bases left in between. Germline CDR1 SGHRS, CDR2 YFSETQ. The CDR3 has 16 amino acids. The CDR3, as DNA: TGCGCCAGCAGCTTCAGCGGGGGCCCCACTAACTATGGCTACACCTTC. It codes for CASSFSGGPTNYGYTF.

The CDR3 loop is CSVELGPKQGRLLYEQYF. The CDR3 DNA follows: TGCAGCGTTGAACTCGGACCGAAACAGGGGCGACTCCTTTACGAGCAGTACTTC. The rearrangement links TRBV29-1 to TRBJ2-7; 7 bases fit TRBD1. J lost 4 bases, V lost 2 bases, and 20 bases had no gene match. The CDR3 has 18 amino acids. The germline V gene has CDR1 SQVTM and CDR2 ANQGSEA.

V usage is TRBV19 and J usage is TRBJ1-3; D is possibly TRBD1 (6 bases). Looked up from germline, CDR1 is LNHDA and CDR2 is SQIVND (reference sequence). The V end lost 4 bases, the J end lost 0 bases, and 22 bases lay between the germline ends. The CDR3 has 19 amino acids. The CDR3 loop reads CASSNRDTNPRNSGNTIYF. CDR3 in DNA: TGTGCCAGTAGTAACCGGGACACCAATCCAAGAAACTCTGGAAACACCATATATTTT.

This clone was detected once. The J gene is TRBJ1-1, the V gene TRBV25-1; a weak D match, TRBD1 (6 bases). The germline V gene encodes CDR1 MGHDK and CDR2 SYGVNS. The CDR3 totals 13 residues. The V end lost 8 bases, the J end lost 3 bases, and 13 bases lay between the germline ends. The CDR3 spells CASRGEGDTEAFF. As DNA, the CDR3 is TGTGCCAGCCGGGGTGAGGGGGACACTGAAGCTTTCTTT.

The rearrangement links TRBV20-1 to TRBJ2-5, with D unclear. Germline V CDR1 and CDR2: DFQATT, SNEGSKA (reference sequence). The CDR3 loop spans 10 amino acids. V dropped 6 bases and J dropped 2 bases, with 4 bases sitting between them. The CDR3 loop reads CSAPQETQYF. The DNA for the CDR3 is TGCAGTGCCCCACAAGAGACCCAGTACTTC.

The chain links TRBV7-2 to TRBJ2-3; D might be TRBD2 (6 bases). The CDR3 consists of 13 residues. Germline V gene data show CDR1 as SGHTA and CDR2 as FQGNSA. The V end was cut by 8 bases, the J end by 2 bases, with 11 bases between. The chain's CDR3 is CASATGDTDTQYF. DNA of the CDR3: TGTGCCAGCGCTACGGGAGACACAGATACGCAGTATTTT.

The chain has TRBV2 and TRBJ1-5, with TRBD1 identical over 11 bases. Germline-derived CDR1 and CDR2 are SNHLY and FYNNEI. This CDR3 has 15 amino acids. The ends lost 5 bases at V and 6 bases at J; junction bases unmatched: 6. This chain's CDR3 is CASSTGQGGRQPQHF. In nucleotides, the CDR3 is TGTGCCAGCAGTACGGGACAGGGGGGGCGTCAGCCCCAGCATTTT.

A note on this clone: Other DNA sequences in this sample translate to the same CDR3. The chain employs TRBV4-2 and TRBJ2-7; tentatively, D is TRBD2 (5 bases). Germline V lookup: CDR1 LGHNA, CDR2 YNFKEQ. The CDR3 loop spans 18 amino acids. The V gene lost 0 bases and the J gene lost 3 bases, with 21 bases spanning the gap. DNA for the CDR3: TGTGCCAGCAGCCAAGATATAGGCCCTACCAGCGGTTGCTACGAGCAGTACTTC. Translating it yields CASSQDIGPTSGCYEQYF.

Worth noting for this clone: At one boundary the junction diverges from the germline segment, which might be a read error. The rearrangement links TRBV7-7 to TRBJ2-2; D is possibly TRBD1 (6 bases). The germline V gene has CDR1 SSHAT and CDR2 FNYEAQ (reference sequence). This CDR3 has 15 residues. The CDR3 DNA is TGTGCTAGCAGCTTAGGACAGTCGAACACCGGGGAGCTGTTTTTT. It encodes CASSLGQSNTGELFF. The whole variable domain, remainder taken from reference TRBV7-7 and TRBJ2-2, is GAGVSQSPRYKVTKRGQDVTLRCDPISSHATLYWYQQALGQGPEFLTYFNYEAQPDKSGLPSDRFSAERPEGSISTLTIQRTEQRDSAMYRCASSLGQSNTGELFFGEGSRLTVL.

J is TRBJ2-1 and V is TRBV15; TRBD1 matches 7 bases. The CDR3 is made up of 16 amino acids. The trim removed 3 bases at V and 12 bases at J, leaving 17 bases unmatched. Looked up from germline, CDR1 is LNHNV and CDR2 is YYDKDF (reference sequence). Here the CDR3 DNA reads TGTGCCACCAGCAGGGGCGTCGGGACAGCGGTTTTAGGGCAGTTCTTC. Translation: CATSRGVGTAVLGQFF.

V and J are TRBV7-8 and TRBJ2-1; D may be TRBD1 (6 bases). Germline V gene sequence: CDR1 SGHVS, CDR2 FQNEAQ. The CDR3 has 19 residues. V was clipped by 4 bases and J by 0 bases, with 22 bases between them. The chain's CDR3 is CASSSHMIGDTLSYNEQFF. In DNA, the CDR3 is TGTGCCAGCAGCTCCCATATGATCGGGGACACCCTCTCCTACAATGAGCAGTTCTTC.

The genes are TRBV2 and TRBJ2-2; D is possibly TRBD2 (6 bases). CDR3 length: 14 residues. Trimming stripped 10 bases from V and 0 bases from J, with 12 bases between. Germline lookup yields CDR1 SNHLY and CDR2 FYNNEI. CDR3 region: CATSSVANTGELFF. The CDR3 DNA reads as TGTGCCACTTCTAGCGTCGCGAACACCGGGGAGCTGTTTTTT.

V usage is TRBV27 and J usage is TRBJ2-1; 11 nucleotides align to TRBD2. This CDR3 has 13 amino acids. Trimming at V came to 8 bases and at J to 10 bases, leaving 7 bases not matched to a gene. Germline CDR1 reads MNHEY; CDR2 reads SMNVEV (reference sequence). The CDR3: CASRLLAGDEQFF. The DNA for the CDR3 is TGTGCCAGCCGTCTACTAGCGGGAGACGAGCAGTTCTTC.

This chain joins TRBV28 and TRBJ2-7, with 7 positions matching TRBD2. V dropped 6 bases and J dropped 4; count of bases not matched to a gene: 9. Germline values: CDR1 MDHEN, CDR2 SYDVKM. The CDR3 is 14 residues long. The CDR3 loop reads CASSAAGDHYEQYF. CDR3 DNA sequence: TGTGCCAGCAGCGCGGCGGGGGACCATTACGAGCAGTACTTC.